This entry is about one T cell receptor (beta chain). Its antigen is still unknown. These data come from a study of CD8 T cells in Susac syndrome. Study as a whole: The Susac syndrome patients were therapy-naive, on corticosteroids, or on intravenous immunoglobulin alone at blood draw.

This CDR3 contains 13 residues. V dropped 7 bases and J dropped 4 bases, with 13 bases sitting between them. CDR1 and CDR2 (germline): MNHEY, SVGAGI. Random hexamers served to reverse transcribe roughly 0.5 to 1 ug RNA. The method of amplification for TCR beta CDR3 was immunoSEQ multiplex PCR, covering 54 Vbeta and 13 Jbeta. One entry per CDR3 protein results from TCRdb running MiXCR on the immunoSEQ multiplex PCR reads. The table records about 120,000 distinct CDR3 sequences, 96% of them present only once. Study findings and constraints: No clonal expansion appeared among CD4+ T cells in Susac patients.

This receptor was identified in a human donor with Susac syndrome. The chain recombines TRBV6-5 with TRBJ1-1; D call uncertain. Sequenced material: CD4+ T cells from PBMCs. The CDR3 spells CASIMASGTEAFF. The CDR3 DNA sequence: TGTGCCAGCATTATGGCCTCGGGCACTGAAGCTTTCTTT.